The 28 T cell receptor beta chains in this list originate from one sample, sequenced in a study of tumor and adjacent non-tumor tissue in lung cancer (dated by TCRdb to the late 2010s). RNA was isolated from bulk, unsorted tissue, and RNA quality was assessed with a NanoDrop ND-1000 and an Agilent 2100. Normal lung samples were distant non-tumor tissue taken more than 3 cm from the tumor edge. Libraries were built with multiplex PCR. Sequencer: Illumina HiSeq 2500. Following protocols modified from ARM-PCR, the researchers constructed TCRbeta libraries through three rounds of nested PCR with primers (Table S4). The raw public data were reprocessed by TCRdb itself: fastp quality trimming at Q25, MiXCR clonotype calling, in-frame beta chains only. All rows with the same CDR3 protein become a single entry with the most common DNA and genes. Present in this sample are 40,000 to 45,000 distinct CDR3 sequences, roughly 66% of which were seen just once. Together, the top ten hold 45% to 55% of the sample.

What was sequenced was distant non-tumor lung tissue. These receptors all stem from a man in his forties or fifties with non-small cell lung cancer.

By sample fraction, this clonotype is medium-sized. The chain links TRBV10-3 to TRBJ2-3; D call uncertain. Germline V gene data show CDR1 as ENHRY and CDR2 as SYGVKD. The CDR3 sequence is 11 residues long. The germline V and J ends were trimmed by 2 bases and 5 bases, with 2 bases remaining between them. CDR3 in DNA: TGTGCCATCAGTGAGCGAGATACGCAGTATTTT. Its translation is CAISERDTQYF.

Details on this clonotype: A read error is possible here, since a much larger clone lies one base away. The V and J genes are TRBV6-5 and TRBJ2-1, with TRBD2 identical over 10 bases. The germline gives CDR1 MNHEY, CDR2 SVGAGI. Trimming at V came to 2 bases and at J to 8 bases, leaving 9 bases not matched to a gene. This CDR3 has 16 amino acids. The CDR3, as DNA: TGTGCCAGCAGTTACCGTGGGACTAGCGCACAGGATGAGCAGTTCTTC. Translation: CASSYRGTSAQDEQFF.

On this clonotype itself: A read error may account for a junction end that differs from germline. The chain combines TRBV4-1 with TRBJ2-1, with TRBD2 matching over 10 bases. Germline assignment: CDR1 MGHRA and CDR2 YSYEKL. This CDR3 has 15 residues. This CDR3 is CTSSPPGLAFNEQFF. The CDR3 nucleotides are TGCACCAGCAGCCCCCCGGGACTAGCGTTCAATGAGCAGTTCTTC.

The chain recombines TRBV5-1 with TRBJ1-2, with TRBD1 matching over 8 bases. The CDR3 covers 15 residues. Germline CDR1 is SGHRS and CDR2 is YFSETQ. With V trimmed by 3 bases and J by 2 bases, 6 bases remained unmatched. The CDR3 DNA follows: TGCGCCAGCAGCTGGGGACAGGTACTAAACTATGGCTACACCTTC. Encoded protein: CASSWGQVLNYGYTF.

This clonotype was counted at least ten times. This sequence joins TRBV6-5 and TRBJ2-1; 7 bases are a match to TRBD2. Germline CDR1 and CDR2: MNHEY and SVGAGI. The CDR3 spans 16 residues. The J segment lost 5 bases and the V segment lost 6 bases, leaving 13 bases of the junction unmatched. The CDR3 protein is CASSSLGGGGDNEQFF. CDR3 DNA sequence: TGTGCCAGCAGCTCTCTAGGCGGGGGAGGGGACAATGAGCAGTTCTTC.

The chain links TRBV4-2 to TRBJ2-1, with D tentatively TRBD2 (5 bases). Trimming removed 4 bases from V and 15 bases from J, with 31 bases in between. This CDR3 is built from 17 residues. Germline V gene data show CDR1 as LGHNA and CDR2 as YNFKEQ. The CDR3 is CASSPFQRKKGSDERFF. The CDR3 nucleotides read TGTGCCAGCAGCCCCTTCCAGCGGAAGAAAGGATCGGATGAACGGTTCTTC.

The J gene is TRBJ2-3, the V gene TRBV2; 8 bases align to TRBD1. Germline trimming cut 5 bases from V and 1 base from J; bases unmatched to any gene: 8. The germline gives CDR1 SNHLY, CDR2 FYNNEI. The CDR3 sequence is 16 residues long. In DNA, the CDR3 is TGTGCCAGCAGTTCTGAGACAGGGGCTGGCACAGATACGCAGTATTTT. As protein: CASSSETGAGTDTQYF.

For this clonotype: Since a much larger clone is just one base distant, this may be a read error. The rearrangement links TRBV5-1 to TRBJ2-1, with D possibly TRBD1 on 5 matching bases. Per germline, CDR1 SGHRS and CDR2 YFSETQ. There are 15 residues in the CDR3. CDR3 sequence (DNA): TGCACCAGCAGCTCGACAGCTAACTCCTACAATGAGCAGTTCTTC. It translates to CTSSSTANSYNEQFF.

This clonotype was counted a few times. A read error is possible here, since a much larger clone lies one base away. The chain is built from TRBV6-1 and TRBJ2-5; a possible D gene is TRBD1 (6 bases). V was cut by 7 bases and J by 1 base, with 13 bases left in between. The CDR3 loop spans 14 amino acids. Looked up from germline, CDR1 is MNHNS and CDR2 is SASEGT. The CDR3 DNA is TGTGCCAGCATTCCAGGGGATTGCCAAGAGACCCAGTACTTC. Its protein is CASIPGDCQETQYF.

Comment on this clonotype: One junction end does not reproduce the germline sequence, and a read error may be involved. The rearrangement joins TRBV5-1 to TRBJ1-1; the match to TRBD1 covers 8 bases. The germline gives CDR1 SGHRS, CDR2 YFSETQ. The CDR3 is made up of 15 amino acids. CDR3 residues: CAGSLAGTGNTEAFF. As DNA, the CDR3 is TGCGCCGGCAGCTTGGCCGGGACAGGGAACACTGAAGCTTTCTTT.

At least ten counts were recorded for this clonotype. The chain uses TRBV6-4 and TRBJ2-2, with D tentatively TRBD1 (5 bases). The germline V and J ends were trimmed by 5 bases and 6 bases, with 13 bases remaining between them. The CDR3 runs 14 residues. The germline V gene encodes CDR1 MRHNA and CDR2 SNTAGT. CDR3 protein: CASSFTEGAGELFF. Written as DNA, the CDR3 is TGTGCCAGCAGTTTTACAGAAGGGGCCGGGGAGCTGTTTTTT.

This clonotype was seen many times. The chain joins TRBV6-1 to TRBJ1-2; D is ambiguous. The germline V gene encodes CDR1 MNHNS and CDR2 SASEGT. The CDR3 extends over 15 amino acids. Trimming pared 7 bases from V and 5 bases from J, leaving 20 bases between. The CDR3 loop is CASTPRPGEEYGYTF. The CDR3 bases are TGTGCCAGCACCCCTCGCCCTGGGGAGGAGTATGGCTACACCTTC.

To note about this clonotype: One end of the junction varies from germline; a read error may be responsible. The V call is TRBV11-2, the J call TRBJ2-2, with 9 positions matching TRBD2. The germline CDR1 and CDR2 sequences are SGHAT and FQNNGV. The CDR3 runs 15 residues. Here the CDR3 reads CASSPLQDNSGGLFF. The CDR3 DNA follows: TGTGCCAGCAGCCCCCTCCAGGACAACAGCGGGGGGCTGTTTTTC.

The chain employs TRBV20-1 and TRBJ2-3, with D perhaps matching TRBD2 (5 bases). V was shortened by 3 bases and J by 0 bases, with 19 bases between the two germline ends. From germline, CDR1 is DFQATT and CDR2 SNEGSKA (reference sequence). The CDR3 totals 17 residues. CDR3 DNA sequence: TGCAGTGCTAGGACCGAGGGAATATCGGGTAGCACAGATACGCAGTATTTT. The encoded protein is CSARTEGISGSTDTQYF.

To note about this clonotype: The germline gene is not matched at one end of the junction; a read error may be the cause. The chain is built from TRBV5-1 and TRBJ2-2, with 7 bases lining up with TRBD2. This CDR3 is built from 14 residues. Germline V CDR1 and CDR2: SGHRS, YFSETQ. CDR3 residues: CASSLAVNSGELFF. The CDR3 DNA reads TGCGCCAGCAGCTTGGCCGTGAACAGCGGGGAACTGTTTTTT.

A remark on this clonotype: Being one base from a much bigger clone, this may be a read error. The CDR3 DNA sequence: TGCAGTGGGGGCTGGGGGCACAATGAGCAGTTCTTC. This codes for CSGGWGHNEQFF. This chain links TRBV20-1 with TRBJ2-1; possible D gene TRBD1, 6 bases. The CDR3 is 12 residues long. The V gene lost 7 bases and the J gene lost 5 bases, with 12 bases spanning the gap. Per the germline V gene, CDR1 is DFQATT and CDR2 is SNEGSKA (reference sequence).

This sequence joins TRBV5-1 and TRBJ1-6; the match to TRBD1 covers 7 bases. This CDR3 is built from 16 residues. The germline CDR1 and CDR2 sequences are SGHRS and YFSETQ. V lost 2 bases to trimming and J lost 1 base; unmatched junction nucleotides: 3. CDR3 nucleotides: TGCGCCAGCAGCTTTACGGACAGGTCCTATAATTCACCCCTCCACTTT. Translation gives CASSFTDRSYNSPLHF.

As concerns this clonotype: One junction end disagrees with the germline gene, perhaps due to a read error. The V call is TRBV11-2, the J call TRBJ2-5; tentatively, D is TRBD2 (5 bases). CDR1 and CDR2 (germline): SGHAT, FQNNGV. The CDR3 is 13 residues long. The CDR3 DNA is TGCGCCAGCAGCTTATGGAGGTCGGAGACCCAGAACTTC. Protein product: CASSLWRSETQNF.

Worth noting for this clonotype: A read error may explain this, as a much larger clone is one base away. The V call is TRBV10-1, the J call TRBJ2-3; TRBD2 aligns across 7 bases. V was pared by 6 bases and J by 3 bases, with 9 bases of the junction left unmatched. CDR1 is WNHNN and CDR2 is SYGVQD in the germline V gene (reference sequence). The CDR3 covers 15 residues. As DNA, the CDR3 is TGCGCCAGCAGCACCGGGATTAGCGGGACAGATACGCAGTATTTT. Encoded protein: CASSTGISGTDTQYF.

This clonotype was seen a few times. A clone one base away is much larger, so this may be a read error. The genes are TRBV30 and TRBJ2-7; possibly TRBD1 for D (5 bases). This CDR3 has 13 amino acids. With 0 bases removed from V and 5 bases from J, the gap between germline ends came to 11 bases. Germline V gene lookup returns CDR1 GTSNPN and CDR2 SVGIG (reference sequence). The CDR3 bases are TGTGCCTGGAGTGTACCAAGGGGCAACGAGCAGTACTTC. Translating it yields CAWSVPRGNEQYF.

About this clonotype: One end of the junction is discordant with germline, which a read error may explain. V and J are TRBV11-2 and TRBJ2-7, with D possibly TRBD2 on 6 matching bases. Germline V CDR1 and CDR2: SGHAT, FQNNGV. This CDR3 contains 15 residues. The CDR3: CANSLRSGGALEQYF. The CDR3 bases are TGTGCCAACAGCTTAAGGAGCGGAGGGGCCCTTGAGCAGTACTTC.

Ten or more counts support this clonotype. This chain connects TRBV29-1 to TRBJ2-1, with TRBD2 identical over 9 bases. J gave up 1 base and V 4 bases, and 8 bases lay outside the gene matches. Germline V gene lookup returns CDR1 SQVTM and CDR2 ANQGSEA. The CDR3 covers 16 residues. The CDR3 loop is CSVGTSSGNSYNEQFF. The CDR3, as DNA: TGCAGCGTTGGAACCTCTAGCGGGAATTCCTACAATGAGCAGTTCTTC.

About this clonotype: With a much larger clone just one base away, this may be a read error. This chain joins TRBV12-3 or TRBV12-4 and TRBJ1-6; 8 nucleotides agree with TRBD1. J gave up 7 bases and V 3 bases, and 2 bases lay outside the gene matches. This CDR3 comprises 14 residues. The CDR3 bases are TGTGCCAGCAGTTTGCGACAGGGGAATTCACCCCTCCACTTT. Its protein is CASSLRQGNSPLHF.

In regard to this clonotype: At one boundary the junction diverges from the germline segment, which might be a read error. CDR3 sequence: CASNLGRSARGFHEQYF. The CDR3 DNA is TGTGCCAGCAACTTAGGAAGATCCGCTCGGGGTTTCCACGAGCAGTACTTC. This chain joins TRBV11-2 and TRBJ2-7; TRBD2 might be the D (5 bases). This CDR3 has 17 residues. CDR1 and CDR2 from the germline V gene are SGHAT and FQNNGV.

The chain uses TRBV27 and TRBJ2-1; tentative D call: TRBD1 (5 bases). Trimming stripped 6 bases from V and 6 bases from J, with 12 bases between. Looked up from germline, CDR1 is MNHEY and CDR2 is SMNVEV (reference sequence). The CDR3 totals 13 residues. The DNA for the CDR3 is TGTGCCAGCAGGAGACAGACTTCCAATGAGCAGTTCTTC. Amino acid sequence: CASRRQTSNEQFF.

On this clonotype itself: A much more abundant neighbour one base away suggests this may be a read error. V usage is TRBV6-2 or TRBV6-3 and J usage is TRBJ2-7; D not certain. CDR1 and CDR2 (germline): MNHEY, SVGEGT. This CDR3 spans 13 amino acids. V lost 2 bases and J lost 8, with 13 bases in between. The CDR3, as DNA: TGTGCCAGCAGTTACGGCAGTTTTTACAAGCAGTACTTC. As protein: CASSYGSFYKQYF.

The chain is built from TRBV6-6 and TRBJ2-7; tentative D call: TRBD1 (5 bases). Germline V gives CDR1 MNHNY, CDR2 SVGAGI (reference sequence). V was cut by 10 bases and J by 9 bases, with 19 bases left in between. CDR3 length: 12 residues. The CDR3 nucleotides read TGTGCCATCAGCCCCCAATATGGGGCGCAGTACTTC. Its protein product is CAISPQYGAQYF.

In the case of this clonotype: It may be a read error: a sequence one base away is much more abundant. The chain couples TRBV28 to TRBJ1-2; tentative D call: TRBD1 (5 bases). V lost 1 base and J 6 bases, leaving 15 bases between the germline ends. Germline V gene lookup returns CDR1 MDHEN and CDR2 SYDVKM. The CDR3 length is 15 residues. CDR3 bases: TGTGCCAGCAGTTTATATGGTACAGAGGACAATGGCTACACCTTC. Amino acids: CASSLYGTEDNGYTF.